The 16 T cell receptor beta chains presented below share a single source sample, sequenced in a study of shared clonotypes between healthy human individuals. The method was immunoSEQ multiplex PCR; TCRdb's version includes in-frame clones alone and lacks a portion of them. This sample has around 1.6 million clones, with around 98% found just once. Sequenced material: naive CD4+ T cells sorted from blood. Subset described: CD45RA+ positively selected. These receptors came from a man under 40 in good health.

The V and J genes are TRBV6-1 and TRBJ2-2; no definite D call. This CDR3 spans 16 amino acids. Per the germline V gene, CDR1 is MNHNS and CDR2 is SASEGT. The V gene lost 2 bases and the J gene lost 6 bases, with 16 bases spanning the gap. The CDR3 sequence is CASSEIGGEVPGELFF. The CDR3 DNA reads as TGTGCCAGCAGTGAAATCGGTGGAGAGGTACCCGGGGAGCTGTTTTTT.

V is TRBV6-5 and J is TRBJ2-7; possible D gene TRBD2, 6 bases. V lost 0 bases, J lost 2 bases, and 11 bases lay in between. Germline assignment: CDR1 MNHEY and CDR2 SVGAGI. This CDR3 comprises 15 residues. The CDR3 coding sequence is TGTGCCAGCAGTTACTCCTGGACTAACGCCTACGAGCAGTACTTC. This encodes CASSYSWTNAYEQYF.

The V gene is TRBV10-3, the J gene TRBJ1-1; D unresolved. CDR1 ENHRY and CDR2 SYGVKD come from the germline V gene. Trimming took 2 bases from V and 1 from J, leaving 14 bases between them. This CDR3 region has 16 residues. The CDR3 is CAISEPDLVSNTEAFF. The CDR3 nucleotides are TGTGCCATCAGTGAGCCTGACTTAGTGTCGAACACTGAAGCTTTCTTT.

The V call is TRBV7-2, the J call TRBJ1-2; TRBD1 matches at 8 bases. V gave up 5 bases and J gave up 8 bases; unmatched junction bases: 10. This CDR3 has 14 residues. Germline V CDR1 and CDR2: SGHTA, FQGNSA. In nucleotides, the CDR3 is TGTGCCAGCAGCGCCGCGCAGGGGGCGGGAGGCTACACCTTC. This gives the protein CASSAAQGAGGYTF.

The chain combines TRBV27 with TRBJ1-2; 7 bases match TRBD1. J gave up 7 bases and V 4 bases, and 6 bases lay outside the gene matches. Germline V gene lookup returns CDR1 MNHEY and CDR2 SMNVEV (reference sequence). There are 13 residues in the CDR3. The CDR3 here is CASSSLTGSGYTF. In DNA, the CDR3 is TGTGCCAGCAGTTCTCTGACAGGGTCTGGCTACACCTTC.

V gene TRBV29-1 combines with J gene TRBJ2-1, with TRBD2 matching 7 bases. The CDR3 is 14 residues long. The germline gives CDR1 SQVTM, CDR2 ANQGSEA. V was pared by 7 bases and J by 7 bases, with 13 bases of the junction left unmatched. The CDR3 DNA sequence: TGCAGCGCCACCCCATCTAGCGGACATAATGAGCAGTTCTTC. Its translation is CSATPSSGHNEQFF.

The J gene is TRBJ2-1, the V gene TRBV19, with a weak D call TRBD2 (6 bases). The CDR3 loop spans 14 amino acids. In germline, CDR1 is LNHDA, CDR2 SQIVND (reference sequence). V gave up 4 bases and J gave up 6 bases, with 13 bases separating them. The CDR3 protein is CASSKPGTPNEQFF. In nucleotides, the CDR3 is TGTGCCAGTAGTAAACCCGGGACTCCCAATGAGCAGTTCTTC. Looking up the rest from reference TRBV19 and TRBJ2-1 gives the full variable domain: DGGITQSPKYLFRKEGQNVTLSCEQNLNHDAMYWYRQDPGQGLRLIYYSQIVNDFQKGDIAEGYSVSREKKESFPLTVTSAQKNPTAFYLCASSKPGTPNEQFFGPGTRLTVL.

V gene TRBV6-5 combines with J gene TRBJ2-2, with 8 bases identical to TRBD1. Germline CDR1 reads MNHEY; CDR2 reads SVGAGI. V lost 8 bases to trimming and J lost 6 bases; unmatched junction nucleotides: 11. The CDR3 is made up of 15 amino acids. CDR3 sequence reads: CASRFTQGAPGELFF. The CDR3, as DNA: TGTGCCAGCCGTTTTACTCAGGGGGCGCCCGGGGAGCTGTTTTTT.

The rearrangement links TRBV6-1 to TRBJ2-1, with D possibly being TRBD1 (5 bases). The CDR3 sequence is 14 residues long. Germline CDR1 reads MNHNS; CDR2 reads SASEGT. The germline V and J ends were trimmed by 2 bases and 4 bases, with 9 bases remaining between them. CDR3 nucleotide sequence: TGTGCCAGCAGTGAACGCAGGGCTTACAATGAGCAGTTCTTC. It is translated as CASSERRAYNEQFF.

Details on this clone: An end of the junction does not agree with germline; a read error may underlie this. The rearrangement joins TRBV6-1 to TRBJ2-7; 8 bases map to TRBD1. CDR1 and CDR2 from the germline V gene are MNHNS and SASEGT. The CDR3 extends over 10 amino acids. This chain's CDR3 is CASSTGQVSF. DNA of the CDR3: TGTGCCAGCAGTACGGGACAGGTGTCTTTC.

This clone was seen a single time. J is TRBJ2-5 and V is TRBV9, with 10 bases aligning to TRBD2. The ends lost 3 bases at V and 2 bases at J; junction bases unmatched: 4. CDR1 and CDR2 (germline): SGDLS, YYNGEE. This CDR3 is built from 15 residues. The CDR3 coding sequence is TGTGCCAGCAGCGCCGGGACTAGCGTACAAGAGACCCAGTACTTC. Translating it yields CASSAGTSVQETQYF.

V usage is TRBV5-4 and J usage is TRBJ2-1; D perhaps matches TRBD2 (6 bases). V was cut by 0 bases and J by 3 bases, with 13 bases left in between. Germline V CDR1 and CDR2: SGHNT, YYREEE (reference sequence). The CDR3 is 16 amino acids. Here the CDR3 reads CASSLDGGTRYNEQFF. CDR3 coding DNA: TGTGCCAGCAGCTTGGATGGCGGGACCCGCTACAATGAGCAGTTCTTC.

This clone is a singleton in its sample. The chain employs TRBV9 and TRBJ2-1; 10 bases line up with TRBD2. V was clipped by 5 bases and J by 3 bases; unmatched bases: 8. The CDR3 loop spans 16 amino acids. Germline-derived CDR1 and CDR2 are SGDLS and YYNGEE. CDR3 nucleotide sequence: TGTGCCAGCAGTACTAGCGGGGATACACACTACAATGAGCAGTTCTTC. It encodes CASSTSGDTHYNEQFF.

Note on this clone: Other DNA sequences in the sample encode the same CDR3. CDR3 loop: CASSIGTSGNEQFF. The CDR3 DNA follows: TGTGCCAGTAGTATCGGGACTAGCGGTAATGAGCAGTTCTTC. This sequence joins TRBV19 and TRBJ2-1; 11 bases align to TRBD2. The CDR3 totals 14 residues. The junction had 2 bases not matched to a gene; V was cut back by 3 bases and J by 7 bases. Germline-derived CDR1 and CDR2 are LNHDA and SQIVND (reference sequence).

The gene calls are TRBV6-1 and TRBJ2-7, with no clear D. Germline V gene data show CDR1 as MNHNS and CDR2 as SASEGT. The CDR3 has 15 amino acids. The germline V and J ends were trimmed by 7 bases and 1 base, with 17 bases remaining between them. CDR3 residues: CASNPQALGSYEQYF. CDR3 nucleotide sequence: TGTGCCAGCAACCCCCAAGCCCTGGGATCCTACGAGCAGTACTTC.

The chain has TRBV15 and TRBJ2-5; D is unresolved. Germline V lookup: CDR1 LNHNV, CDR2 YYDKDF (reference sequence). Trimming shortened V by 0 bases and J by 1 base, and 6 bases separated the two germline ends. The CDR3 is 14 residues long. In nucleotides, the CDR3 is TGTGCCACCAGCAGAGAGGCGGTCCAAGAGACCCAGTACTTC. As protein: CATSREAVQETQYF.